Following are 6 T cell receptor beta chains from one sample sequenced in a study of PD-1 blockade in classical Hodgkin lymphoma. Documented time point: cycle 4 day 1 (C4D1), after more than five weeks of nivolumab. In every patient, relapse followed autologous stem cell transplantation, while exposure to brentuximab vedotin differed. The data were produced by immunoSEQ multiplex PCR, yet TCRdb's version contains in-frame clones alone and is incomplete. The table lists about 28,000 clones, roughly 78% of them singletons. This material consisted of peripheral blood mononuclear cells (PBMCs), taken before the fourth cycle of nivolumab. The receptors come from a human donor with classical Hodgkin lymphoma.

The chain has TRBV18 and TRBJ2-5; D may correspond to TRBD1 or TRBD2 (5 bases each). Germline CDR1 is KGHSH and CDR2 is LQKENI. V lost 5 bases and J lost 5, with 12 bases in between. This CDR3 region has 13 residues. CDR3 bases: TGTGCCAGCTCAGCTCAAGGGGAGGAGACCCAGTACTTC. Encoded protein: CASSAQGEETQYF.

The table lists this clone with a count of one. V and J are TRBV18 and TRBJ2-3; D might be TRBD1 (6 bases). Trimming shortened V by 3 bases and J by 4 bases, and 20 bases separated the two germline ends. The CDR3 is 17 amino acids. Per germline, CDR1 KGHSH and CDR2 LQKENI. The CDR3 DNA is TGTGCCAGCTCACCCAGTCAGGGGCGGATGGGTCCAGATACGCAGTATTTT. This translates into CASSPSQGRMGPDTQYF.

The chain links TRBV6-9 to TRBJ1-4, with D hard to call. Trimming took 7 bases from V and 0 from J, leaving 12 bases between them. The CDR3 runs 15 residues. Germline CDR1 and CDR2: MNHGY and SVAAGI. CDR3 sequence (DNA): TGTGCCAGCAACAAGGACGGACCAACTAATGAAAAACTGTTTTTT. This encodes CASNKDGPTNEKLFF.

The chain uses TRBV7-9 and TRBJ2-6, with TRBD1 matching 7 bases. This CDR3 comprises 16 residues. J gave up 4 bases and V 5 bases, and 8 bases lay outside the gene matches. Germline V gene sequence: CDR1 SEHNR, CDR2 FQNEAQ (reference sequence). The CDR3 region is CASSMMTGFGANVLTF. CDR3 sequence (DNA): TGTGCCAGCAGCATGATGACAGGGTTCGGGGCCAACGTCCTGACTTTC. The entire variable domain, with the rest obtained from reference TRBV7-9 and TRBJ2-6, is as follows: DTGVSQNPRHKITKRGQNVTFRCDPISEHNRLYWYRQTLGQGPEFLTYFQNEAQLEKSRLLSDRFSAERPKGSFSTLEIQRTEQGDSAMYLCASSMMTGFGANVLTFGAGSRLTVL.

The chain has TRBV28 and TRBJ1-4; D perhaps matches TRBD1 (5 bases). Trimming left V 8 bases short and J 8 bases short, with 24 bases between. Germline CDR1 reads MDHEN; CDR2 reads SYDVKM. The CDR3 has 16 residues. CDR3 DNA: TGTGCCAGCCACTACCGGGGAGGGGTCGGAGTGGAAAAACTGTTTTTT. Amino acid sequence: CASHYRGGVGVEKLFF.

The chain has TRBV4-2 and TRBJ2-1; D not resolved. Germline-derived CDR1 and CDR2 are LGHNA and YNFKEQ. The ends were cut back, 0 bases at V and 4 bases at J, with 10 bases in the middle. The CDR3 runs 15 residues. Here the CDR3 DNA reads TGTGCCAGCAGCCAAGATCTCGAAAAATACAATGAGCAGTTCTTC. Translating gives CASSQDLEKYNEQFF.